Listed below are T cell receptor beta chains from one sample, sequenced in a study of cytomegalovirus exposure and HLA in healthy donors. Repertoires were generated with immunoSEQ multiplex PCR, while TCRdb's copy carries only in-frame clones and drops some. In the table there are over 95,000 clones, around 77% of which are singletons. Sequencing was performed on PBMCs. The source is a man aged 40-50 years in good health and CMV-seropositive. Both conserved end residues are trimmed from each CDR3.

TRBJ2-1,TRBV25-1,ASSENFQRHEQF
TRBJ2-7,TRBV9,ASSPETGVDEQY
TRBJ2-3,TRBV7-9,SSSPSADTQY
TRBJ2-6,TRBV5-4,ASSPYRAGVGGANVLT
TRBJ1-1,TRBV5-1,VSSAGGGYTEAF
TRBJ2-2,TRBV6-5,ASSKNRVPGELF
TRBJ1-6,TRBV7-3,ASSASTGFYNSPLH
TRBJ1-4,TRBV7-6,ASSRRGGGRDEKLF
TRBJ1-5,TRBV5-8,ASSSGTISNQPQH
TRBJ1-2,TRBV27,ASSLSFDRGGYT